This T cell receptor (beta chain) is from a study of OX40 agonist ivuxolimab in advanced cancers. Across the study: Enrollees could have had prior anti-PD-1, anti-PD-L1 or anti-CTLA-4 therapy, which 35% to 40% had received. Partial responses were recorded for three patients, including one with hepatocellular carcinoma and two with cutaneous melanoma. Study outcomes and limitations: Among expanded peripheral T cells, antigen specificity went undetermined.

Assay used: immunoSEQ multiplex PCR; TCRdb lists only in-frame clones, some missing. The sample shows around 76,000 clones, about 89% of them seen only once. J gave up 3 bases and V 1 base, and 2 bases lay outside the gene matches. Germline CDR1 reads KGHSH; CDR2 reads LQKENI. CDR3 length: 15 amino acids. Turning to this clone: Its antigen is unknown.

Material: CD4+ or CD8+ T cells sorted from blood, obtained in a trial of the OX40 agonist ivuxolimab. This TCR was sampled from an adult with an advanced solid tumor such as melanoma, head and neck, liver or kidney cancer. The chain combines TRBV18 with TRBJ2-3; 9 nucleotides line up with TRBD2. CDR3 nucleotide sequence: TGTGCCAGCTCACCACTAGCGGGAGTTACAGATACGCAGTATTTT. Its protein is CASSPLAGVTDTQYF.